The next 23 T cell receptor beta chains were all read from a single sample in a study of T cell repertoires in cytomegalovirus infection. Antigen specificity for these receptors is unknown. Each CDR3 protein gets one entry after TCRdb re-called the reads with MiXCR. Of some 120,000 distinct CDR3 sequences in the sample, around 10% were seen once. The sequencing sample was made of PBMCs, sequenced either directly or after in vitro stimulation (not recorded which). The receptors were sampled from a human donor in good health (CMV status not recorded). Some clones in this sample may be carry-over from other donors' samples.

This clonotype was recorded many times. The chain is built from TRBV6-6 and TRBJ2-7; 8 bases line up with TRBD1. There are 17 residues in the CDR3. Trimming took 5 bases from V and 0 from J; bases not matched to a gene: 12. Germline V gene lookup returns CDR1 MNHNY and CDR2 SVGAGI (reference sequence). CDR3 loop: CASSDKTRDRSSYEQYV. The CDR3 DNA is TGTGCCAGCAGTGATAAAACCCGGGACAGGAGCTCCTACGAGCAGTACGTC.

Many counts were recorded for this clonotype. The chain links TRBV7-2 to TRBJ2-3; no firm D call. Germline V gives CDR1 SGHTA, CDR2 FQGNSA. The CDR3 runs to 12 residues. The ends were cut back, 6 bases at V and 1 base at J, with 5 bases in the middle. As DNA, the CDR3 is TGTGCCAGCAGTACCCGCACAGATACGCAGTATTTT. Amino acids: CASSTRTDTQYF.

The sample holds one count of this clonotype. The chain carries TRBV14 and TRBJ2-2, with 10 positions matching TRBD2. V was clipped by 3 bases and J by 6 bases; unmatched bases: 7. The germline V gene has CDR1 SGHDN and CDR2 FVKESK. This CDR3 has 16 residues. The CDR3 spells CASSHLLAGVAGELFF. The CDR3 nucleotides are TGTGCCAGCAGCCACTTGCTAGCGGGAGTGGCCGGGGAGCTGTTTTTT. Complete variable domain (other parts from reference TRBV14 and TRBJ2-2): EAGVTQFPSHSVIEKGQTVTLRCDPISGHDNLYWYRRVMGKEIKFLLHFVKESKQDESGMPNNRFLAERTGGTYSTLKVQPAELEDSGVYFCASSHLLAGVAGELFFGEGSRLTVL.

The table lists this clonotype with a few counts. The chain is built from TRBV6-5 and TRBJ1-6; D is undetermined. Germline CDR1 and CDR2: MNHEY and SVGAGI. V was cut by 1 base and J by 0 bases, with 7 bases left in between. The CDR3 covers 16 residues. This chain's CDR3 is CASSYYPNSYNSPLHF. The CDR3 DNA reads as TGTGCCAGCAGTTACTACCCCAACTCCTATAATTCACCCCTCCACTTT.

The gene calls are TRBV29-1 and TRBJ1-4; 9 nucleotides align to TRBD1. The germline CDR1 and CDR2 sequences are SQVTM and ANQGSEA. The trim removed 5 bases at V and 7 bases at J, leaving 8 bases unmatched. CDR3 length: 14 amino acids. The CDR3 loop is CSVLTRTGVEKLFF. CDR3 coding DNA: TGCAGCGTTCTTACCAGGACAGGGGTTGAAAAACTGTTTTTT.

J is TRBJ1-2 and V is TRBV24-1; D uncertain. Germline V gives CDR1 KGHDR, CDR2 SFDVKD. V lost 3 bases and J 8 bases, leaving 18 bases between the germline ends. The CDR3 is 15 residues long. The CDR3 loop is CATSDPGRSGLGYTF. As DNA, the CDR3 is TGTGCCACCAGTGATCCCGGACGGTCTGGATTAGGCTACACCTTC.

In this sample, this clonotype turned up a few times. In nucleotides, the CDR3 is TGTGCCAGCAGTGAAGCGCAAGGTAAACAGCCCCAGCATTTT. The encoded protein is CASSEAQGKQPQHF. The chain carries TRBV6-1 and TRBJ1-5; no definite D call. The germline gives CDR1 MNHNS, CDR2 SASEGT. The CDR3 is 14 amino acids. V lost 0 bases, J lost 7 bases, and 10 bases lay in between.

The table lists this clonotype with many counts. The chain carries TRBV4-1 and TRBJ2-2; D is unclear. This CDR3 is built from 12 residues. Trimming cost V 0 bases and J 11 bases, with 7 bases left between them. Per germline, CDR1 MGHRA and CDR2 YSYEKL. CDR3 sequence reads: CASSQDWGELFF. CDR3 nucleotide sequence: TGCGCCAGCAGCCAAGATTGGGGAGAGCTGTTTTTT.

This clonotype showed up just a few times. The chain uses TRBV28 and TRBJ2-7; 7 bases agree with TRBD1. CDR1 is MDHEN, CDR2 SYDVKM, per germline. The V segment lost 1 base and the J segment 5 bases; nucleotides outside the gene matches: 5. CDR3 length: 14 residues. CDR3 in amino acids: CASSLFRDSHEQYF. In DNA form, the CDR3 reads TGTGCCAGCAGTTTATTCAGGGACAGCCACGAGCAGTACTTC.

CDR3 sequence reads: CSARVLTGGHFNQPQHF. CDR3 sequence (DNA): TGCAGTGCTAGAGTCCTGACAGGGGGTCACTTTAATCAGCCCCAGCATTTT. V usage is TRBV20-1 and J usage is TRBJ1-5; TRBD1 matches 9 bases. The CDR3 has 17 residues. Germline V gives CDR1 DFQATT, CDR2 SNEGSKA (reference sequence). Unmatched junction bases numbered 11, after V lost 1 base and J lost 4 bases.

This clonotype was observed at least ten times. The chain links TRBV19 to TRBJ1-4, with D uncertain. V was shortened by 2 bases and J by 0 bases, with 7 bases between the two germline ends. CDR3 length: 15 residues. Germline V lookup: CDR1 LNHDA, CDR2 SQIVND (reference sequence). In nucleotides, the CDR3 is TGTGCCAGTAGTATACAGATCTCAACTAATGAAAAACTGTTTTTT. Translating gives CASSIQISTNEKLFF.

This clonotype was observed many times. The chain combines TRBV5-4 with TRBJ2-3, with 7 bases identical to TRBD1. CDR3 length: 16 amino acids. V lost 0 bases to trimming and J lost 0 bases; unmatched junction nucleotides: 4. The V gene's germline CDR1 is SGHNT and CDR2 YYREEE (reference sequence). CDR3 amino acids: CASSLAGGLSTDTQYF. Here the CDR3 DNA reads TGTGCCAGCAGCTTGGCAGGGGGTTTGAGCACAGATACGCAGTATTTT.

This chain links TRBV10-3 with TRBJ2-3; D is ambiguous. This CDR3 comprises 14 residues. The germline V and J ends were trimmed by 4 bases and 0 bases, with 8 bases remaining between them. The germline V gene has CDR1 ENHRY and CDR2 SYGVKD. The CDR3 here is CAISAAVSTDTQYF. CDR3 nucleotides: TGTGCCATCAGTGCGGCAGTTAGCACAGATACGCAGTATTTT.

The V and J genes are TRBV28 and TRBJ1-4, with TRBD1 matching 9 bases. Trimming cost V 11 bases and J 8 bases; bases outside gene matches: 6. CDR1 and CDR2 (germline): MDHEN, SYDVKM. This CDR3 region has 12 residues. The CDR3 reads CAGGQGYEKLFF. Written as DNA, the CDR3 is TGTGCCGGGGGACAGGGCTACGAAAAACTGTTTTTT.

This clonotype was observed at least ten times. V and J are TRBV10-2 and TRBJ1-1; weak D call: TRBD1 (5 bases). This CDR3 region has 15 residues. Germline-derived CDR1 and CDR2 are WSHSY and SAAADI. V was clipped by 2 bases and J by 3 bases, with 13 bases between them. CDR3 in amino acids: CASSENIGAYTEAFF. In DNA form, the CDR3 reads TGCGCCAGCAGTGAGAATATTGGGGCTTACACTGAAGCTTTCTTT.

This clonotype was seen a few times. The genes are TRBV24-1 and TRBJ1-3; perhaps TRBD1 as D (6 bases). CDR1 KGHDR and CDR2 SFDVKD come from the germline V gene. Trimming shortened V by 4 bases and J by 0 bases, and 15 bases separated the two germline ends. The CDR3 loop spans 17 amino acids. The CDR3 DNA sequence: TGTGCCACCAGTGACGCCTACAGGGATGGCTCTGGAAACACCATATATTTT. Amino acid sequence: CATSDAYRDGSGNTIYF.

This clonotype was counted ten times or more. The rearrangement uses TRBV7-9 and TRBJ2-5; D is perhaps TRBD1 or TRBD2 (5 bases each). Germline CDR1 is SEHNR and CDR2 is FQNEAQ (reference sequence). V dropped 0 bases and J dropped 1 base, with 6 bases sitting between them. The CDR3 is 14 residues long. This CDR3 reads CASSLAGPQETQYF. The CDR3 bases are TGTGCCAGCAGCTTAGCGGGACCCCAAGAGACCCAGTACTTC.

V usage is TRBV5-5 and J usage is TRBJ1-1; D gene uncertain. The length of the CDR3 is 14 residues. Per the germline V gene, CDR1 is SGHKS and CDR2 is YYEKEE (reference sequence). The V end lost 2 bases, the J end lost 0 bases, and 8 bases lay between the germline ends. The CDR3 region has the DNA TGTGCCAGCAGCTTCACTCCGATGAACACTGAAGCTTTCTTT. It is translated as CASSFTPMNTEAFF.

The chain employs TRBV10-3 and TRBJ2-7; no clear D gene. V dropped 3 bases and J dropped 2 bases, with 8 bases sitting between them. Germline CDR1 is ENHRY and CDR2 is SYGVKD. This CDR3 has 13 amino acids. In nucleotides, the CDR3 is TGTGCCATCAGTGATAGTGGCCCCTACGAGCAGTACGTC. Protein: CAISDSGPYEQYV.

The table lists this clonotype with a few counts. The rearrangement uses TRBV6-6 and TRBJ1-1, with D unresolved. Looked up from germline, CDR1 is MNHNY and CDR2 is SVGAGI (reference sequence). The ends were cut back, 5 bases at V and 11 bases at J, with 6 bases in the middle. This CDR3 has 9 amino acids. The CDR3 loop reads CASSPEAFF. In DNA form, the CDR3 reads TGTGCCAGCAGTCCGGAGGCTTTCTTT.

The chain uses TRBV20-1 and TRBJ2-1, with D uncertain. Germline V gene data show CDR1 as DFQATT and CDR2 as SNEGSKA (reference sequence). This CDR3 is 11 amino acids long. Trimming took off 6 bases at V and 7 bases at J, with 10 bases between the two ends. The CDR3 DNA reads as TGCAGTGCCGTTAATGGTAATGAGCAGTTCTTC. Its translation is CSAVNGNEQFF.

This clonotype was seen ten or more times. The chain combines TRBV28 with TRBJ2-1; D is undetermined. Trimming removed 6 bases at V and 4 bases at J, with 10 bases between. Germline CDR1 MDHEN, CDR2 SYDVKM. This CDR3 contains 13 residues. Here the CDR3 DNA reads TGTGCCAGCAGCCTAAGCCGTTACAATGAGCAGTTCTTC. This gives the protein CASSLSRYNEQFF.

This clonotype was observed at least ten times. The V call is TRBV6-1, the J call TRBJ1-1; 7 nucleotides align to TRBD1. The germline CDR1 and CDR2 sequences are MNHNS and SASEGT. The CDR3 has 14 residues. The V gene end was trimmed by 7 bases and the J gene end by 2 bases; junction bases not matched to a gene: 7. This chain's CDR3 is CASNDRTGNTEAFF. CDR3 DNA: TGTGCCAGCAACGACCGGACAGGAAACACTGAAGCTTTCTTT.